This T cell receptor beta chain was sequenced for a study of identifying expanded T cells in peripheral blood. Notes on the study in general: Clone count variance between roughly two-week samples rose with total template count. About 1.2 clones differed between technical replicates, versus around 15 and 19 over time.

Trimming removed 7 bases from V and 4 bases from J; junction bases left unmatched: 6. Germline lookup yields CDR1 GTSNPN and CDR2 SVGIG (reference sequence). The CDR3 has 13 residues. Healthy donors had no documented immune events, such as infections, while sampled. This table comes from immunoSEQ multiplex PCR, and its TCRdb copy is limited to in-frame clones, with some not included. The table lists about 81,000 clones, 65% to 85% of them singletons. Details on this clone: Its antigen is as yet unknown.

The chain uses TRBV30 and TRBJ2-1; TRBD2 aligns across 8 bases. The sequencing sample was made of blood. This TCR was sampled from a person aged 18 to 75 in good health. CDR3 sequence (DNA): TGTGCCTTAGCGGGACCCGGGTACAATGAGCAGTTCTTC. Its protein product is CALAGPGYNEQFF.